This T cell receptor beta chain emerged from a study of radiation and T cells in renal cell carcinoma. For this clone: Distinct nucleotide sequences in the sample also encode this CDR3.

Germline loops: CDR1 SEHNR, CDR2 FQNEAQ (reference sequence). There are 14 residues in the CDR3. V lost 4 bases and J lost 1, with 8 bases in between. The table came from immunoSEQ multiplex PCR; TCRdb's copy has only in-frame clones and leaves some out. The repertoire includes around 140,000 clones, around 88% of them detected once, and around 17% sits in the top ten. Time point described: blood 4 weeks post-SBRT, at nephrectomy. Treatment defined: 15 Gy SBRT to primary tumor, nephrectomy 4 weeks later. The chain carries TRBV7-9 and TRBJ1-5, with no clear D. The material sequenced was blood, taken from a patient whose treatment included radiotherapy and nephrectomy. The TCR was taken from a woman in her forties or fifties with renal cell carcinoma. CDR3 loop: CASSSVGSNQPQHF. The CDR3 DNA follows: TGTGCCAGCAGCTCCGTAGGGAGCAATCAGCCCCAGCATTTT.